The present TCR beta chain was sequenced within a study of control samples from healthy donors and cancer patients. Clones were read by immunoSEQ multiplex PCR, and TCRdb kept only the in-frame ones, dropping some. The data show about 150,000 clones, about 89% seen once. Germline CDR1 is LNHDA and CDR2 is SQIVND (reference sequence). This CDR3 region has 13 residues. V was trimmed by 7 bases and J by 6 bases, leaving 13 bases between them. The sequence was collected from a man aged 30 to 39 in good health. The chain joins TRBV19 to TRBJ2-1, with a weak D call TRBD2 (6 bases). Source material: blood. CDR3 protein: CASTLGGSNEQFF. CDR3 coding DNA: TGTGCCAGTACCCTCGGGGGAAGCAATGAGCAGTTCTTC.